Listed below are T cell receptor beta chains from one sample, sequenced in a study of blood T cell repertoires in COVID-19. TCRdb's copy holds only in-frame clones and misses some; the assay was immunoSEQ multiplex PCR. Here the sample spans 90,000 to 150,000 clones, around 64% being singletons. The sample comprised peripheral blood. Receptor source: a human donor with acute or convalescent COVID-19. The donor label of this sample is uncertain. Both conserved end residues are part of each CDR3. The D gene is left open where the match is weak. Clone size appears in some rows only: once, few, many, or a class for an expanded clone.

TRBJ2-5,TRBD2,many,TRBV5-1,TGCGCCAGCAGCTTGGGACTAGCCGCCGAGACCCAGTACTTC,CASSLGLAAETQYF
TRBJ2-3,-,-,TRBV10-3,TGTGCCATCGGGGGGTCGGGAAATACGCAGTATTTT,CAIGGSGNTQYF
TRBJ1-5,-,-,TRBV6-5,TGTGCCAGCAGTTCCTCGGGCTACAATCAGCCCCAGCATTTT,CASSSSGYNQPQHF
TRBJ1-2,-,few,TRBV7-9,TGTGCCAGCAGCAAAAGGGGTTTCTATGGCTACACCTTC,CASSKRGFYGYTF
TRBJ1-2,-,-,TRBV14,TGTGCCAGCAGCCATTCCAGGGGTCTTGGCTACACCTTC,CASSHSRGLGYTF
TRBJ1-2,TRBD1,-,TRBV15,TGTGCCACCAGCAGAGGAGACAGGGGGACCTATGGCTACACCTTC,CATSRGDRGTYGYTF
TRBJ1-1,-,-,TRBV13,TGTGCCAGCAGCCGAAACAGGAACACTGAAGCTTTCTTT,CASSRNRNTEAFF
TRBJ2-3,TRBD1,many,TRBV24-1,TGTGCCACCAGTGATTTGGACAGGGCTGGGGATACGCAGTATTTT,CATSDLDRAGDTQYF
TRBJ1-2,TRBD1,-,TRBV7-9,TGTGCCAGCAGCTTAAGAGGGGGCAACTATGGCTACACCTTC,CASSLRGGNYGYTF
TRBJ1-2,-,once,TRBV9,TGTGCCAGCAGCGTTGGCTCTAACTATGGCTACACCTTC,CASSVGSNYGYTF
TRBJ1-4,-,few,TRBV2,TGTGCCAGCAGTGAAGGCACAGCTAATGAAAAACTGTTTTTT,CASSEGTANEKLFF
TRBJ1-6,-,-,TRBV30,TGTGCCTGGAGTGTCGGAAGGGGGAATAATTCACCCCTCCACTTT,CAWSVGRGNNSPLHF
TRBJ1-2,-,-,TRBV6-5,TGTGCCAGCAGTCCCGACGGGAAGTCTGGCTACACCTTC,CASSPDGKSGYTF
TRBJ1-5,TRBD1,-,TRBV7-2,TGTGCCAGCAGCCCGGGGGACAGGATTAATCAGCCCCAGCATTTT,CASSPGDRINQPQHF
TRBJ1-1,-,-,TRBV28,TGTGCCAGCAATCCGGGGGTTCACAGGCCCGGTGAAGCTTTCTTT,CASNPGVHRPGEAFF
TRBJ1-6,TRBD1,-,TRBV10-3,TGTGCCACCTCGGACAGGCTAGACTCACCCCTCCACTTT,CATSDRLDSPLHF
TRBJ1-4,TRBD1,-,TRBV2,TGTGCCAGCAGTCCGACAGGGAATAATGAAAAACTGTTTTTT,CASSPTGNNEKLFF
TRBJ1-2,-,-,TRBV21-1,TGTGCCAGGTCGGGGAACAGGGCTCCCTACAAGGGCTACACCTTC,CARSGNRAPYKGYTF
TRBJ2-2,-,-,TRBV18,TGTGCCAGCTCACCACTAGGGCGAAGCGGGACCGGGGAGCTGTTTTTT,CASSPLGRSGTGELFF
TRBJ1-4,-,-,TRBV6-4,TGTGCCAGCAGTCCCGGGAGGGGGGCGACTAATGAAAAACTGTTTTTT,CASSPGRGATNEKLFF
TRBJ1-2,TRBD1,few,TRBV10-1,TGCGCCATTCCGACAGGGGACTATGGCTACACCTTC,CAIPTGDYGYTF
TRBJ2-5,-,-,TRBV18,TGTGCCAGCTCACCAGGGGGCGCAGAGACCCAGTACTTC,CASSPGGAETQYF
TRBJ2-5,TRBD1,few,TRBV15,TGTGCCACCAGCAGAGATGGACAGGGAAGGGAGACCCAGTACTTC,CATSRDGQGRETQYF
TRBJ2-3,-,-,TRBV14,TGTGCCAGCAGCCAAGCTGTTCGGAGCACAGATACGCAGTATTTT,CASSQAVRSTDTQYF
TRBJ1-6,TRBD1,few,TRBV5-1,TGCGCCAGCAGCCCGGGACAGAACTATAATTCACCCCTCCACTTT,CASSPGQNYNSPLHF
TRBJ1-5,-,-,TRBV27,TGTGCCAGCAGAGGTAGGGGCGGCAATCAGCCCCAGCATTTT,CASRGRGGNQPQHF
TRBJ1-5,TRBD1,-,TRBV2,TGTGCCAGCAGCTTACAGGGGCCATTAGATCAGCCCCAGCATTTT,CASSLQGPLDQPQHF
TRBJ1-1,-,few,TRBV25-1,TGTGCCAGCAGTGACGGTCTGAGGGATGAAGCTTTCTTT,CASSDGLRDEAFF
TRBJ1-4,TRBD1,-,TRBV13,TGTGCCAGCAGCTTCCGGACAGGGTTAAGTGAAAAACTGTTTTTT,CASSFRTGLSEKLFF
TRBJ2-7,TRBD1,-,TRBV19,TGTGCCAGACCGGTCCGGGACAGATCATTCTACGAGCAGTACTTC,CARPVRDRSFYEQYF
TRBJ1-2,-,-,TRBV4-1,TGCGCCAGCAGCCAAGAGGTTTCGGGCGGGGTGTATGGCTACACCTTC,CASSQEVSGGVYGYTF
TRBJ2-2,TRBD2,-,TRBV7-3,TGTGCCAGCAGCGGAGCGGGGGGCACCACCGGGGAGCTGTTTTTT,CASSGAGGTTGELFF
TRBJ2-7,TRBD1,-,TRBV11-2,TGTGCCAGCAGCTCCGGGACAGGGGTCCCGGGTTACGAGCAGTACTTC,CASSSGTGVPGYEQYF
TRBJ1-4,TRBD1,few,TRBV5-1,TGCGCCAGCAGCCCGACAGGGGGAAAAGAAAAACTGTTTTTT,CASSPTGGKEKLFF
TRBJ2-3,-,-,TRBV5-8,TGTGCCAGCATCCGAGCCGAGACACCCGGTGATACGCAGTATTTT,CASIRAETPGDTQYF